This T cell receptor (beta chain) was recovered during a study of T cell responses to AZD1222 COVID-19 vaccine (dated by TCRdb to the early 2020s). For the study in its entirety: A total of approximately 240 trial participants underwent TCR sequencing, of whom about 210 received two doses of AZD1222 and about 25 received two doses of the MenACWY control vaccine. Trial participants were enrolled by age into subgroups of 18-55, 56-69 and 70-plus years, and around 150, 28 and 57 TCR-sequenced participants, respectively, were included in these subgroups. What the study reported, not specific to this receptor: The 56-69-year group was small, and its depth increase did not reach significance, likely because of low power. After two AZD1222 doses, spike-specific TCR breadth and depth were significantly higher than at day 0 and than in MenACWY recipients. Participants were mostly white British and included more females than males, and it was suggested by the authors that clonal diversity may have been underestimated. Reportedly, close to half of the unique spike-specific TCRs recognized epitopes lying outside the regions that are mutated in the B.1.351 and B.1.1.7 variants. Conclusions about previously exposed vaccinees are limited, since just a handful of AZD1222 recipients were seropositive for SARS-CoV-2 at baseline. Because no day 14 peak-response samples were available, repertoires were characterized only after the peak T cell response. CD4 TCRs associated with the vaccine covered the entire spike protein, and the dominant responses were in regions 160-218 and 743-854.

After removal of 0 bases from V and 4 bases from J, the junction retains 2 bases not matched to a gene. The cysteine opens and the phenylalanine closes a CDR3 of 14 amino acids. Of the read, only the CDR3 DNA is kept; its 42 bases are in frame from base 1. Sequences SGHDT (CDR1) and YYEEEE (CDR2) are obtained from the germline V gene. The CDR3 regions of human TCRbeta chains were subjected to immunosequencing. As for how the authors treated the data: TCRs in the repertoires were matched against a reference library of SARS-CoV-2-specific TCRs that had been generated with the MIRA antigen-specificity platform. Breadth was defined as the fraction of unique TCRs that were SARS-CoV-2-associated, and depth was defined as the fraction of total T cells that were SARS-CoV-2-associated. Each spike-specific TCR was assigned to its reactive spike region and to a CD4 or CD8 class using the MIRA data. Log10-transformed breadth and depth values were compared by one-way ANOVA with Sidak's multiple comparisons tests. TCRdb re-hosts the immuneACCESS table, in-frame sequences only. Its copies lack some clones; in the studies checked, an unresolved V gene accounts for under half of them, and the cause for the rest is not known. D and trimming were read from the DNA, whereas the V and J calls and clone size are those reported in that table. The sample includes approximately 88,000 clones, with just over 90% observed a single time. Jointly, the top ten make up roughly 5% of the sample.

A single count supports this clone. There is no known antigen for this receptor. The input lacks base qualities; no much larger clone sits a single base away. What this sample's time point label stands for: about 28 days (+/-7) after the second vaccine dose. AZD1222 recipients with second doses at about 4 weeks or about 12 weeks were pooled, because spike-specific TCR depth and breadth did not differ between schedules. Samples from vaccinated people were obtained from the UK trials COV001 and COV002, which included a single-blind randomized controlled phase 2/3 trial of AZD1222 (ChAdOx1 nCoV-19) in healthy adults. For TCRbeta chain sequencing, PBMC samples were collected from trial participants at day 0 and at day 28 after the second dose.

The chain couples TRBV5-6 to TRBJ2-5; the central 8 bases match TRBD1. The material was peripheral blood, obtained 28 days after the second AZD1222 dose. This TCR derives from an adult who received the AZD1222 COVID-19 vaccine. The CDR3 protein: CASSLVGTGETQYF. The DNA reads TGTGCCAGCAGCTTGGTGGGGACAGGAGAGACCCAGTACTTC.